The T cell receptor (beta chain) described here comes from a study of T-cell memory formation after mild COVID-19. On the study more broadly: TCR clusters largely stayed donor specific.

The TCR alpha and TCR beta cDNA libraries, bearing sample barcodes and UMIs, were generated by 5'RACE using constant-segment primers. TCRdb re-called the 5' RACE reads through MiXCR, storing one row per CDR3 protein. The table has 110,000 or so distinct CDR3 sequences, about a sixth seen once. V dropped 0 bases and J dropped 0 bases, with 12 bases sitting between them. The CDR3 loop spans 16 amino acids. The germline V gene encodes CDR1 MNHEY and CDR2 SVGEGT. This TCR came from a man aged 18 to 29 who had mild COVID-19 (a few samples of this study predate the infection). Cell type and time point are not known. Sequencing was done on a sample of PBMCs or a T cell subset sorted from them (not recorded which). The rearrangement joins TRBV6-2 or TRBV6-3 to TRBJ2-7, with a possible D match to TRBD2 (5 bases). The CDR3, as DNA: TGTGCCAGCAGTTACTCCATACGGAGGCACTCCTACGAGCAGTACTTC. Its translation is CASSYSIRRHSYEQYF.